This TCR beta chain derives from a study of blood T cell repertoires in COVID-19. Study context: Both acute and convalescent COVID-19 samples were obtained from the United States, Italy and Spain. From T cells, B-cell-depleted T cells, or PBMCs came the material, which was cDNA or gDNA.

Per the authors' pipeline: How many nucleated cells were present was estimated from reference gene primer amplification. Produced via immunoSEQ multiplex PCR; TCRdb's table is partial and in-frame only. V, J and clone size are taken as reported in that table, and D and trimming were inferred from the DNA itself. The table lists around 140,000 clones, roughly 89% of them singletons, with roughly 18% in the top ten. The CDR3 sequence is 15 residues long. V trimming: 6 bases; J trimming: 6 bases; junction bases outside the gene matches: 9. The germline CDR1 and CDR2 sequences are GTSNPN and SVGIG (reference sequence).

This receptor was obtained from a man in his forties or fifties with active or convalescent COVID-19. The V gene is TRBV30, the J gene TRBJ2-1, with TRBD2 identical over 12 bases. Material: peripheral blood. The CDR3 DNA reads TGTGCCTGCCAAGGGACTAGCGGGTCTGGCAATGAGCAGTTCTTC. Its protein is CACQGTSGSGNEQFF.